This TCR beta chain originates from a study of shared clonotypes between healthy human individuals. There are 11 residues in the CDR3. Germline loops: CDR1 SGHVS, CDR2 FQNEAQ. With 8 bases removed from V and 7 bases from J, the gap between germline ends came to 8 bases. Method: immunoSEQ multiplex PCR; TCRdb's copy keeps in-frame clones and lacks some. The sample has 2 million to 2.5 million clones; approximately 93% are singletons. The sequenced sample consisted of naive CD4+ T cells from PBMCs. Subset specified: CD45RA+ positively selected. The chain uses TRBV7-8 and TRBJ1-4; D remains unclear. The sequence came from a man younger than 35 in good health. Some clones in this sample may be carry-over from other donors' samples. The CDR3 loop is CASSWGEKLFF. CDR3 DNA sequence: TGTGCCAGCTCCTGGGGTGAAAAACTGTTTTTT.